This T cell receptor (beta chain) emerged from a study of regulatory T cells in long-lasting Graves disease. On this clonotype: Its antigen is unidentified.

V was clipped by 0 bases and J by 11 bases, with 7 bases between them. Germline V gives CDR1 ENHRY, CDR2 SYGVKD. The CDR3 spans 11 residues. According to the study, TCR beta libraries were built with iRepertoire HTBI primers and CDR3-region Arm-PCR. TCRdb redid the calling of the multiplex PCR reads with MiXCR, one entry per CDR3 protein. The profile covers around 460,000 distinct CDR3 sequences, with approximately 15% appearing a single time and around a sixth taken by the ten largest. Study outcomes and limitations: Comparison showed that persistent patients shared more public clonotypes (over 2,500) than new patients (nearly 1,000). Tissue studied was limited to peripheral blood, excluding thyroid tissue. Persistent cases of Graves' showed reduced TCR diversity relative to newly diagnosed patients.

The sample's time point: newly diagnosed GD, antithyroid drugs for less than 3 months. RNA extracted from PBMCs served as the sequencing template. These data also formed part of another study, on T cells in Graves' hyperthyroidism and ophthalmopathy. That study reports: A lack of ophthalmopathy progression within 18 months defined stable Graves' hyperthyroidism.

The TCR sequence derives from a woman aged 45-59 years with Graves disease. The V call is TRBV10-3, the J call TRBJ1-1; TRBD1 might be the D (5 bases). Here the sequenced sample was peripheral blood mononuclear cells (PBMCs), taken at new diagnosis, from a patient treated with antithyroid drugs. This CDR3 reads CAISESGVAFF. The CDR3 coding sequence is TGTGCCATCAGTGAGTCAGGGGTCGCTTTCTTT.